This T cell receptor beta chain is from a study of blood T cell repertoires in COVID-19. Study information: Sites across the United States, Italy and Spain contributed samples from acute and convalescent COVID-19. From T cells, B-cell-depleted T cells, or PBMCs came the material, which was cDNA or gDNA.

The V end was cut by 6 bases, the J end by 0 bases, with 9 bases between. This CDR3 has 14 residues. The germline V gene encodes CDR1 LNHDA and CDR2 SQIVND (reference sequence). Those enrolled in Seattle joined during active infection and were followed longitudinally afterward. In the original processing: By means of reference gene primer amplification, nucleated cell counts were estimated. Assay used: immunoSEQ multiplex PCR; TCRdb lists only in-frame clones, some missing. That table gives V, J and clone size, and the DNA gave D and trimming. Here the sample spans about 220,000 clones, 85% being singletons.

The sample comprised peripheral blood. This rearrangement joins TRBV19 to TRBJ1-3, with D unresolved. The receptor was derived from a woman between 70 and 85 years old with COVID-19, enrolled during active disease. The CDR3 DNA reads TGTGCCAGTAGCAGTTATGGCTCTGGAAACACCATATATTTT. Its translation: CASSSYGSGNTIYF.